The 10 T cell receptor beta chains below all came from one sample that was sequenced in a study of T cell responses to AZD1222 COVID-19 vaccine. Sequencing was performed with immunoSEQ multiplex PCR; in TCRdb, only in-frame clones are kept and a portion is missing. Of under 200,000 clones in the sample, about nine tenths were seen once. Source: peripheral blood, taken on day 0 of AZD1222 vaccination. The receptors shown here come from an adult in good health.

The chain employs TRBV3-1 (or the pseudogene TRBV3-2) and TRBJ1-2; tentative D call: TRBD1 (5 bases). From germline, CDR1 is LGHDT and CDR2 YNNKEL (reference sequence). The CDR3 is 14 amino acids. Trimming removed 4 bases at V and 4 bases at J, with 13 bases between. The CDR3 DNA is TGTGCCAGCAGCCGTTTCCGGGACTCCTATGGCTACACCTTC. It encodes CASSRFRDSYGYTF.

The chain carries TRBV30 and TRBJ1-5; possible D gene TRBD1, 5 bases. CDR1 GTSNPN and CDR2 SVGIG come from the germline V gene (reference sequence). Between the trimmed V and J ends, which lost 4 bases and 3 bases, there was a span of 16 bases. The CDR3 is 15 amino acids. CDR3 residues: CAWKQHGGVNQPQHF. The CDR3 DNA sequence: TGTGCCTGGAAGCAGCACGGGGGAGTCAATCAGCCCCAGCATTTT.

The rearrangement links TRBV7-2 to TRBJ2-7, with 8 bases that match TRBD1. This CDR3 has 15 residues. The germline V gene encodes CDR1 SGHTA and CDR2 FQGNSA. With V trimmed by 2 bases and J by 6 bases, 9 bases remained unmatched. CDR3 nucleotides: TGTGCCAGCAGCTTAAGGTTGACAGGGGCGCGCGAGCAGTACTTC. It codes for CASSLRLTGAREQYF.

The V and J genes are TRBV29-1 and TRBJ2-2; D is possibly TRBD1 (7 bases). V shed 6 bases and J shed 4 bases, with 15 bases lying between them. CDR3 size: 14 residues. Germline V lookup: CDR1 SQVTM, CDR2 ANQGSEA. The CDR3 sequence: CSVLTQGGTGELFF. CDR3 DNA sequence: TGCAGCGTCCTTACCCAGGGGGGCACCGGGGAGCTGTTTTTT.

The chain recombines TRBV6-5 with TRBJ2-3; D gene uncertain. The CDR3 sequence is 11 residues long. CDR1 is MNHEY, CDR2 SVGAGI, per germline. V shed 8 bases and J shed 2 bases, with 5 bases lying between them. The CDR3 DNA reads as TGTGCCAGCGGCTTCACAGATACGCAGTATTTT. It is translated as CASGFTDTQYF.

This chain connects TRBV5-4 to TRBJ1-1, with TRBD1 as a possible D gene (5 bases). CDR1 is SGHNT and CDR2 is YYREEE in the germline V gene (reference sequence). Trimming removed 0 bases from V and 5 bases from J, with 11 bases in between. CDR3 length: 14 residues. Here the CDR3 reads CASSLDQGGTEAFF. The DNA for the CDR3 is TGTGCCAGCAGCTTGGACCAGGGAGGGACTGAAGCTTTCTTT.

The chain recombines TRBV14 with TRBJ2-7; maybe TRBD1 (5 bases). V was clipped by 1 base and J by 5 bases, with 12 bases between them. The CDR3 runs 14 residues. CDR1 and CDR2 from the germline V gene are SGHDN and FVKESK. This chain's CDR3 is CASSQGQWGNEQYF. For the CDR3, the DNA is TGTGCCAGCAGCCAAGGACAGTGGGGAAACGAGCAGTACTTC.

The chain recombines TRBV3-1 (or the pseudogene TRBV3-2) with TRBJ1-2; 8 bases fit TRBD1. The trim removed 0 bases at V and 6 bases at J, leaving 6 bases unmatched. The CDR3 totals 15 residues. Germline CDR1 and CDR2: LGHDT and YNNKEL (reference sequence). The CDR3 bases are TGTGCCAGCAGCCAAGAGTGGCAGGGGGCTCATGGCTACACCTTC. Translated: CASSQEWQGAHGYTF.

This chain joins TRBV7-2 and TRBJ1-3, with D maybe TRBD1 (5 bases). The CDR3 runs to 15 residues. V gave up 3 bases and J gave up 4 bases, with 13 bases separating them. In germline, CDR1 is SGHTA, CDR2 FQGNSA. The CDR3 spells CASSFSAGQGNTIYF. CDR3 DNA: TGTGCCAGCAGCTTCTCCGCAGGGCAAGGAAACACCATATATTTT.

The chain carries TRBV28 and TRBJ2-7; D perhaps matches TRBD1 (5 bases). The germline CDR1 and CDR2 sequences are MDHEN and SYDVKM. The CDR3 sequence is 14 residues long. V lost 4 bases and J lost 6, with 16 bases in between. Here the CDR3 DNA reads TGTGCCAGCAGTTCCCCTAGGGGTCATCGCGAGCAGTACTTC. This sequence encodes CASSSPRGHREQYF.